A selection of T cell receptor beta chains follows, all from one sample in a study of blood T cell repertoires in COVID-19. The assay was immunoSEQ multiplex PCR, and TCRdb's table has in-frame clones only and misses some. The sample holds around 300,000 clones, around 85% seen once. Sequenced input: PBMCs or T cells enriched from blood (not recorded which). Receptor source: a middle-aged woman who had recovered from COVID-19. Each CDR3 is given with its conserved first and last residue. The D gene is left open where the match is weak. The size field is filled for only some rows; it gives once, few, many or a size class.

abundance,j_gene,d_gene,v_gene,CDR3aa,CDR3nt
NA,TRBJ1-6,NA,TRBV10-3,CAISEGGSPLHF,TGTGCCATCAGTGAGGGCGGCTCACCCCTCCACTTT
NA,TRBJ1-2,NA,TRBV11-2,CASSLDGGYGYTF,TGTGCCAGCAGCTTAGACGGAGGCTATGGCTACACCTTC
NA,TRBJ2-3,TRBD1,TRBV9,CASSATGQTDTQYF,TGTGCCAGCAGCGCGACAGGGCAAACAGATACGCAGTATTTT
NA,TRBJ2-7,NA,TRBV6-5,CASSYSNLGPSYEQYF,TGTGCCAGCAGTTACTCGAACCTGGGGCCCTCCTACGAGCAGTACTTC
NA,TRBJ2-7,NA,TRBV5-4,CASSPWGESYEQYF,TGTGCCAGCAGCCCCTGGGGGGAGTCCTACGAGCAGTACTTC
NA,TRBJ2-1,NA,TRBV5-1,CASSHYNEQFF,TGCGCCAGCAGCCATTACAATGAGCAGTTCTTC
NA,TRBJ2-1,NA,TRBV12-3/TRBV12-4,CASSILEYNEQFF,TGTGCCAGCAGCATACTAGAATACAATGAGCAGTTCTTC
NA,TRBJ2-1,NA,TRBV3-1/TRBV3-2,CASSQRAAKRDEQFF,TGTGCCAGCAGCCAAAGAGCGGCGAAACGCGATGAGCAGTTCTTC
once,TRBJ1-5,TRBD1,TRBV20-1,CSASSGTEVWQPQHF,TGCAGTGCTAGTTCCGGGACAGAGGTATGGCAGCCCCAGCATTTT
NA,TRBJ1-5,NA,TRBV4-3,CASSQDQNQPQHF,TGCGCCAGCAGCCAAGATCAGAATCAGCCCCAGCATTTT
NA,TRBJ2-7,TRBD1,TRBV6-6,CASSPSGDRGNEQYF,TGTGCCAGCAGCCCCTCCGGTGACAGGGGGAACGAGCAGTACTTC
NA,TRBJ1-2,TRBD1,TRBV27,CASSAHRGQGYTF,TGTGCCAGCAGTGCCCACAGGGGGCAAGGCTACACCTTC
few,TRBJ2-7,NA,TRBV6-2/TRBV6-3,CASSYEVPGYEQYF,TGTGCCAGCAGTTACGAAGTGCCGGGATACGAGCAGTACTTC
NA,TRBJ2-1,TRBD2,TRBV7-2,CASSLDPSGSNEQFF,TGTGCCAGCAGCTTAGATCCTAGCGGGAGCAATGAGCAGTTCTTC
NA,TRBJ2-1,NA,TRBV7-2,CASSLVGGRVYNEQFF,TGTGCCAGCAGCTTAGTTGGCGGTAGAGTTTACAATGAGCAGTTCTTC
NA,TRBJ2-1,TRBD2,TRBV7-8,CASSPRASGGASYNEQFF,TGTGCCAGCAGCCCTCGGGCTAGCGGAGGTGCGTCCTACAATGAGCAGTTCTTC
NA,TRBJ1-1,NA,TRBV7-3,CASSHGTQNTEAFF,TGTGCCAGCAGTCACGGGACACAGAACACTGAAGCTTTCTTT
NA,TRBJ1-2,NA,TRBV3-1/TRBV3-2,CASSQDLRGGYTF,TGTGCCAGCAGCCAAGATCTTCGAGGTGGCTACACCTTC
medium-sized,TRBJ1-4,TRBD1,TRBV5-4,CASSGNRGLNEKLFF,TGTGCCAGCAGCGGCAACAGGGGTCTTAATGAAAAACTGTTTTTT
NA,TRBJ1-1,NA,TRBV7-2,CASSSRGGRTEAFF,TGTGCCAGCAGCTCGAGGGGGGGCCGCACTGAAGCTTTCTTT
once,TRBJ2-5,TRBD1,TRBV12-5,CASGRYEQGAAGTQYF,TGTGCTAGTGGGAGATACGAACAGGGGGCCGCAGGTACCCAGTACTTC
NA,TRBJ2-1,NA,TRBV20-1,CSAPIDEQFF,TGCAGTGCACCTATCGATGAGCAGTTCTTC
NA,TRBJ1-1,NA,TRBV30,CAWREETEAFF,TGTGCCTGGAGGGAGGAGACTGAAGCTTTCTTT
NA,TRBJ2-1,TRBD2,TRBV10-3,CAIRGSMAGVYNEQFF,TGTGCCATCAGGGGAAGTATGGCGGGGGTTTACAATGAGCAGTTCTTC